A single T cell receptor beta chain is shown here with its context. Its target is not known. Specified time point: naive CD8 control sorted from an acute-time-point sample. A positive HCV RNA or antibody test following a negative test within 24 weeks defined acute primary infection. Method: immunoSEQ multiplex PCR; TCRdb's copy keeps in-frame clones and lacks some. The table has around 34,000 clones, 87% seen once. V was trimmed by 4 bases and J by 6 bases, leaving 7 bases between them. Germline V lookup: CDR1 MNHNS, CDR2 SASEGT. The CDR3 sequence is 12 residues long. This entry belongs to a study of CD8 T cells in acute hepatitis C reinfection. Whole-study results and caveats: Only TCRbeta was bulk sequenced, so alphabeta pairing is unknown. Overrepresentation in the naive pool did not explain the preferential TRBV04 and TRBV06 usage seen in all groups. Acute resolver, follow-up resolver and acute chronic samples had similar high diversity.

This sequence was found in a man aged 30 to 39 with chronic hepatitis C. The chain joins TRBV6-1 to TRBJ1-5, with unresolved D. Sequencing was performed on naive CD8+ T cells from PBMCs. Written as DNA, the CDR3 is TGTGCCAGCAGTGGAATAGGTCAGCCCCAGCATTTT. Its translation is CASSGIGQPQHF.